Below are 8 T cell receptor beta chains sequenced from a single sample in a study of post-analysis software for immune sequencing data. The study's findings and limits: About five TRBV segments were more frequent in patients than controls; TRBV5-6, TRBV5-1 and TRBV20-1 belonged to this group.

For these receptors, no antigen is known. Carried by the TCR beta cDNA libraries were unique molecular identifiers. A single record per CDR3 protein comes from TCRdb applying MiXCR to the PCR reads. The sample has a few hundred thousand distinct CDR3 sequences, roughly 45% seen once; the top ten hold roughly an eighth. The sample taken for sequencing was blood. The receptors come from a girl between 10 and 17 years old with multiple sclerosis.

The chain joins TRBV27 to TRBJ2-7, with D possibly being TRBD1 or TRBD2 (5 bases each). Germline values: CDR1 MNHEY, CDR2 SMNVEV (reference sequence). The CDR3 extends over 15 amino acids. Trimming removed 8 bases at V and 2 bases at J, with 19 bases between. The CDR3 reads CASSPRGTVTYEQYF. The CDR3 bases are TGTGCCAGCTCCCCCCGTGGGACCGTGACCTACGAGCAGTACTTC.

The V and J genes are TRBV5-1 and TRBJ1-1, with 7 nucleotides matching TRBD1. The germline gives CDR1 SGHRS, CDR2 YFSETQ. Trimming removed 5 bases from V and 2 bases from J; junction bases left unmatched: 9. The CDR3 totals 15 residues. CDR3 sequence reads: CASRDGTALNTEAFF. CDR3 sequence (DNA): TGCGCCAGCAGGGACGGGACAGCCTTAAACACTGAAGCTTTCTTT.

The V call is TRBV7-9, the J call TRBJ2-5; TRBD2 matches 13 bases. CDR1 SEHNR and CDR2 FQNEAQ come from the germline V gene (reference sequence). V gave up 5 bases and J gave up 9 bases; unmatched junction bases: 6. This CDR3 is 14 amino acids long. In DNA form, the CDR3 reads TGTGCCAGCAGCGATGGACTAGCGGGAGTATCCCAGTACTTC. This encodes CASSDGLAGVSQYF.

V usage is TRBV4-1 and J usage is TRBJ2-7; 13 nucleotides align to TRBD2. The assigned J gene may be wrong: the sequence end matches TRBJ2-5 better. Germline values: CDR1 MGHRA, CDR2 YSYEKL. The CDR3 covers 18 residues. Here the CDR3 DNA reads TGCGCCAGCAGCCAATCCCAAAGGACTAGCGGGAGTGGGAAGACCCAGTACTTC. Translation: CASSQSQRTSGSGKTQYF.

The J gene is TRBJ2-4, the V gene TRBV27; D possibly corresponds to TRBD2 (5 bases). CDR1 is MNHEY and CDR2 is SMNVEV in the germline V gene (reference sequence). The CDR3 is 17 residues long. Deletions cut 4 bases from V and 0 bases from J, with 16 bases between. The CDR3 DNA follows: TGTGCCAGCAGTTCTGACAACAGAGGACTAGCCAAAAACATTCAGTACTTC. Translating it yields CASSSDNRGLAKNIQYF.

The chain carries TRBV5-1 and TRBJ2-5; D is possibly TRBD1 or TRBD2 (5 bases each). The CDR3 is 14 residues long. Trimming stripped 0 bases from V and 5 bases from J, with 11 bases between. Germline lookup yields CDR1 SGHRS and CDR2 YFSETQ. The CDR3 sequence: CASSLEGTGETQYF. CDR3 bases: TGCGCCAGCAGCTTGGAAGGGACGGGGGAGACCCAGTACTTC.

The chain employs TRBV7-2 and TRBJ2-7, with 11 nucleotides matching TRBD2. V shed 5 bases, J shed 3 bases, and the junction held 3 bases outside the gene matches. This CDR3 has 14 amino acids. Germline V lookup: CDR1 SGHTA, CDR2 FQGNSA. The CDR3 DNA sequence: TGTGCCAGCAGCACGGGACTAGCGGACTACGAGCAGTACTTC. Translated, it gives CASSTGLADYEQYF. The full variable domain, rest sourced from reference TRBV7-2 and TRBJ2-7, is GAGVSQSPSNKVTEKGKDVELRCDPISGHTALYWYRQSLGQGLEFLIYFQGNSAPDKSGLPSDRFSAERTGGSVSTLTIQRTQQEDSAVYLCASSTGLADYEQYFGPGTRLTVT.

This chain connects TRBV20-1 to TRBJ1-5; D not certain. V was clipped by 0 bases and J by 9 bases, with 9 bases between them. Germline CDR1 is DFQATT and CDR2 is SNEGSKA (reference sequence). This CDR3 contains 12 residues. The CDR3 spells CSAREMGAPQHF. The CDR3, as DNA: TGCAGTGCTAGAGAGATGGGAGCGCCCCAGCATTTT.